This T cell receptor (beta chain) is from a study of cytomegalovirus exposure and HLA in healthy donors. Across the whole study: A later analysis reported the 100 to 150 validation repertoires used the same platform as the approximately 660 first-cohort repertoires. Study-wide findings and caveats: In vitro checks showed that a few CMV-associated chains really do target CMV antigens.

The donors formed part of the 120-subject validation cohort, distinct from the roughly 630-subject first cohort. Using immunoSEQ multiplex PCR, the repertoire was profiled, and TCRdb retains in-frame clones only, with some absent. The sample has over 150,000 clones; less than 95% are singletons. Trimming cost V 1 base and J 5 bases; bases outside gene matches: 20. The germline V gene has CDR1 MRHNA and CDR2 SNTAGT. The CDR3 extends over 19 amino acids. Details on this clone: Its antigen is undetermined.

This clonotype was obtained from a woman in her late teens or twenties in good health and CMV-seropositive. V gene TRBV6-4 combines with J gene TRBJ2-7; 7 nucleotides line up with TRBD2. Sequencing was done on a sample of PBMCs. CDR3 protein: CASSDLDTPAWEGRNEQYF. The CDR3 DNA is TGTGCCAGCAGTGACTTAGATACTCCTGCTTGGGAGGGCCGGAACGAGCAGTACTTC.